These 3 T cell receptor beta chains share one sample of origin, sequenced in a study of response to subunit inactivated influenza vaccine. TCRdb reprocessed the RT-PCR reads via MiXCR and lists one record per CDR3 protein. The sample has about 160,000 distinct CDR3 sequences; approximately 11% are singletons. This material consisted of non-naive T cells sorted from PBMCs, taken more than 35 days after vaccination. The origin of the receptors is a man aged 45-60 years who received an inactivated influenza vaccine.

This clonotype was detected ten times or more. The chain recombines TRBV7-2 with TRBJ2-7, with D possibly matching TRBD2 (5 bases). The CDR3 runs 13 residues. Germline CDR1 and CDR2: SGHTA and FQGNSA. V was shortened by 5 bases and J by 4 bases, with 12 bases between the two germline ends. Written as DNA, the CDR3 is TGTGCCAGCAGCCTCCGGGATCATTACGAGCAGTACTTC. Translating gives CASSLRDHYEQYF.

Only a few counts were recorded for this clonotype. The chain uses TRBV5-1 and TRBJ2-2, with 8 bases matching TRBD1. The CDR3 runs 20 residues. Germline trimming cut 4 bases from V and 5 bases from J; bases unmatched to any gene: 22. CDR1 and CDR2 from the germline V gene are SGHRS and YFSETQ. The CDR3 DNA reads TGCGCCAGCAGCCTGATTGGGCTCGGGACAGGTGGTTGGGGAACCGGGGAGCTGTTTTTT. Amino acids: CASSLIGLGTGGWGTGELFF.

This clonotype was recorded many times. The chain employs TRBV5-1 and TRBJ1-1; TRBD1 aligns across 7 bases. This CDR3 has 14 residues. V dropped 4 bases and J dropped 5; count of bases not matched to a gene: 8. The germline V gene encodes CDR1 SGHRS and CDR2 YFSETQ. DNA of the CDR3: TGCGCCAGCAGCCCAGGGACAGTGAGAACTGAAGCTTTCTTT. Protein sequence: CASSPGTVRTEAFF.